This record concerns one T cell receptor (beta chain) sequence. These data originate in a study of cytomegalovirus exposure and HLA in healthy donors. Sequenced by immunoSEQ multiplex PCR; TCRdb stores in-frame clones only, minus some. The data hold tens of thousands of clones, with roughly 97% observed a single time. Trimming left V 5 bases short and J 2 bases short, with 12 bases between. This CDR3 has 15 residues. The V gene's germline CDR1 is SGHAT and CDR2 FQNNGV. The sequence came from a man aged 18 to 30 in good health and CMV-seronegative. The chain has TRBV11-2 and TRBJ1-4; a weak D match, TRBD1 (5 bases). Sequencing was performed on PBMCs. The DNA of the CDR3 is TGTGCCAGCAGCGGGCGACAGTCTACTAATGAAAAACTGTTTTTT. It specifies CASSGRQSTNEKLFF.